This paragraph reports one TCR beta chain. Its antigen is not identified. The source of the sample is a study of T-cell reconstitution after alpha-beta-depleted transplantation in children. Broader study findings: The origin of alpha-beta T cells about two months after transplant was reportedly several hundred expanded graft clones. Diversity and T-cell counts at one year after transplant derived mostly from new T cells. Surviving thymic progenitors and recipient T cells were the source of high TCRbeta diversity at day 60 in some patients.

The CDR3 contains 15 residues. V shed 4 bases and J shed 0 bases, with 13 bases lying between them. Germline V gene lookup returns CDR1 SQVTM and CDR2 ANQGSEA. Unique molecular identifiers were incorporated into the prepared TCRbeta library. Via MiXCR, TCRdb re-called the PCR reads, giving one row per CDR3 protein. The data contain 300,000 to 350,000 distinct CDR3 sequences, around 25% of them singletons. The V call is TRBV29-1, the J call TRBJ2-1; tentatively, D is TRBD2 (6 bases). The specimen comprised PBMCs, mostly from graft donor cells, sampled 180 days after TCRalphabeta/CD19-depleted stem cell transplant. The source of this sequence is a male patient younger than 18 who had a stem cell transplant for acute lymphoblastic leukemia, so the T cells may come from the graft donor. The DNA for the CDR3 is TGCAGCGTTGGGGACTGGCTGAGCTCCTACAATGAGCAGTTCTTC. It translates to CSVGDWLSSYNEQFF.